A single sample gave rise to the 9 T cell receptor beta chains below, sequenced in a study of shared clonotypes between healthy human individuals. Here immunoSEQ multiplex PCR was the method, and the copy in TCRdb shows in-frame clones only, minus some. The data hold 900,000 to 1,200,000 clones, with roughly 74% observed a single time. Sequenced input: memory CD4+ T cells from PBMCs. Subset defined: CD45RA-negative fraction. Receptors were obtained from a man between 18 and 35 years old in good health. Some clones in this sample may be carry-over from other donors' samples.

This clone was detected a few times. The chain joins TRBV30 to TRBJ1-1; tentative D call: TRBD1 (5 bases). With 2 bases removed from V and 1 base from J, the gap between germline ends came to 14 bases. Germline V gene data show CDR1 as GTSNPN and CDR2 as SVGIG (reference sequence). The CDR3 extends over 15 amino acids. The CDR3 coding sequence is TGTGCCTGGAGTTTGGAGGGACCGAAGAACACTGAAGCTTTCTTT. Translation gives CAWSLEGPKNTEAFF.

The chain employs TRBV10-3 and TRBJ2-7; possible D gene TRBD2, 5 bases. Trimming shortened V by 0 bases and J by 8 bases, and 14 bases separated the two germline ends. The CDR3 runs 14 residues. Germline V gene lookup returns CDR1 ENHRY and CDR2 SYGVKD. Written as DNA, the CDR3 is TGTGCCATCAGTGAGTCAAACGGGAATTCTAAGCAGTACTTC. Residues: CAISESNGNSKQYF.

V is TRBV7-9 and J is TRBJ1-5, with 11 nucleotides matching TRBD1. The germline gives CDR1 SEHNR, CDR2 FQNEAQ (reference sequence). The CDR3 consists of 16 residues. The junction had 8 bases not matched to a gene; V was cut back by 5 bases and J by 5 bases. The CDR3 coding sequence is TGTGCCAGCAGCCAATCGGACAGGGGGCCCGATCAGCCCCAGCATTTT. It codes for CASSQSDRGPDQPQHF.

This chain uses TRBV28 with TRBJ2-5, with D tentatively TRBD2 (6 bases). V lost 6 bases and J lost 9, with 20 bases in between. Per the germline V gene, CDR1 is MDHEN and CDR2 is SYDVKM. This CDR3 comprises 14 residues. The DNA for the CDR3 is TGTGCCAGCAGCGGTAGCGGAGTCGTGGGGGCCCAGTACTTC. Its translation: CASSGSGVVGAQYF.

The chain combines TRBV5-1 with TRBJ1-2; 7 nucleotides line up with TRBD1. Germline CDR1 is SGHRS and CDR2 is YFSETQ. The V and J ends lost 4 bases and 7 bases, in that order; junction bases with no gene match: 10. This CDR3 has 14 residues. CDR3 in DNA: TGCGCCAGCAGCCTGGGGGGACAGTCGTCTGGCTACACCTTC. It specifies CASSLGGQSSGYTF.

This chain joins TRBV6-1 and TRBJ1-2; 8 positions agree with TRBD1. Germline V gene lookup returns CDR1 MNHNS and CDR2 SASEGT. Trimming removed 0 bases from V and 6 bases from J; junction bases left unmatched: 6. The CDR3 is 15 amino acids. The CDR3 coding sequence is TGTGCCAGCAGTGAAGCGGGGCAGGGGGCACATGGCTACACCTTC. This codes for CASSEAGQGAHGYTF.

The gene calls are TRBV15 and TRBJ2-3; D might be TRBD2 (6 bases). Per germline, CDR1 LNHNV and CDR2 YYDKDF (reference sequence). CDR3 length: 14 amino acids. Trimming took 6 bases from V and 1 from J, leaving 11 bases between them. As DNA, the CDR3 is TGTGCCACCAGAACCGAGCGGGGCACAGATACGCAGTATTTT. Translation gives CATRTERGTDTQYF.

This clone has just a few counts. The V call is TRBV19, the J call TRBJ1-2; D ambiguous. V shed 2 bases and J shed 8 bases, with 12 bases lying between them. Germline V CDR1 and CDR2: LNHDA, SQIVND (reference sequence). The CDR3 sequence is 13 residues long. This CDR3 is CASSIWTEIGYTF. The CDR3 coding sequence is TGTGCCAGTAGTATATGGACGGAGATAGGCTACACCTTC.

The chain uses TRBV6-6 and TRBJ2-7, with 8 bases fitting TRBD1. The CDR3 loop spans 15 amino acids. J was trimmed by 4 bases and V by 6 bases; bases with no gene match: 11. The germline V gene has CDR1 MNHNY and CDR2 SVGAGI (reference sequence). This CDR3 is CASRTPETGEYEQYF. The CDR3 coding sequence is TGTGCCAGCAGGACCCCGGAGACAGGGGAGTACGAGCAGTACTTC.